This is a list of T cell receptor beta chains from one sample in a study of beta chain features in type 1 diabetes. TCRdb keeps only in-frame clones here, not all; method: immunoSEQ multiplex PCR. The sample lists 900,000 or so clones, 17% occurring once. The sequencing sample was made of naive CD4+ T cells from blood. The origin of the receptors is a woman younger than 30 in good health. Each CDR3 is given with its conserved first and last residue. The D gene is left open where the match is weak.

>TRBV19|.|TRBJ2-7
CASRPYHRDYEQYF
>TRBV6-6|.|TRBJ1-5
CASSESQPQHF
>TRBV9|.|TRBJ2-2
CASSVGPEPTGELFF
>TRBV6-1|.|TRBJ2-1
CASSADPKLQQFF
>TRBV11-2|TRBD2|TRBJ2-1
CASSLVGLAVYNEQFF
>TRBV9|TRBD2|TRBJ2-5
CASSVGSSGNQETQYF
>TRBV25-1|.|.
CASSERTGSIYEQYF
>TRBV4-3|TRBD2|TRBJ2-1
CASSQDYSGRSYNEQFF
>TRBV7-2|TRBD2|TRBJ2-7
CASSSRTSGYYEQYF
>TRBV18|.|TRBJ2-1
CASSPTGFSYNEQFF
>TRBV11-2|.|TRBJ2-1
CASSLGRRASYNEQFF